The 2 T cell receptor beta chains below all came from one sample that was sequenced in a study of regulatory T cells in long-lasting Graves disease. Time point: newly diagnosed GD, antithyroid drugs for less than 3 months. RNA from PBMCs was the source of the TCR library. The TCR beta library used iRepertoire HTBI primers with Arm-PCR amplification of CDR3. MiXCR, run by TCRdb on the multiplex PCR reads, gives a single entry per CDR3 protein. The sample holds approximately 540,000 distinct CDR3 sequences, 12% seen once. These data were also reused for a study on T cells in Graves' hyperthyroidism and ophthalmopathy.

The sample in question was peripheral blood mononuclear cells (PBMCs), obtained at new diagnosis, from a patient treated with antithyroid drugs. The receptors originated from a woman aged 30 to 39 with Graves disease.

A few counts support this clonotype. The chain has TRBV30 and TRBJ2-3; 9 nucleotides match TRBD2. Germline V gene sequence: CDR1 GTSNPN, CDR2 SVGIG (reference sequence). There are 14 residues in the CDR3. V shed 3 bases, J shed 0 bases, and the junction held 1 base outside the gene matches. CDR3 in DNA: TGTGCCTGGAGGGGACTAGCTAGCACAGATACGCAGTATTTT. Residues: CAWRGLASTDTQYF.

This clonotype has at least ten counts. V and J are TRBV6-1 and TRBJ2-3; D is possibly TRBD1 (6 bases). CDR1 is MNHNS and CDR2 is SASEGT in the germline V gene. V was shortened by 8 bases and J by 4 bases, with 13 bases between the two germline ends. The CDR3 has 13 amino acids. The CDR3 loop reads CASGRGVSDTQYF. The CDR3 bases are TGTGCCAGCGGCAGGGGAGTCTCAGATACGCAGTATTTT.